This T cell receptor (beta chain) is from a study of identical twins. Findings of the study overall: Sequences that were beta out-of-frame showed weaker excess twin sharing.

In every case, the donor was a healthy Caucasian. As to this clonotype: Its antigen is still unknown.

V lost 3 bases and J 5 bases, leaving 13 bases between the germline ends. Germline CDR1 and CDR2: LNHNV and YYDKDF (reference sequence). This CDR3 spans 15 amino acids. TCRdb reprocessed the 5' RACE reads with MiXCR, giving one entry per CDR3 protein. Of some 730,000 distinct CDR3 sequences in the sample, roughly 18% are singletons; the top ten hold around 13%. These same records also appear under a second study, on T cells expressing NK-cell markers. From that report: About six donors carried dominant NKG2C+ clonotypes that made up roughly 1.0-7.5% of their CD8+ T cells.

The clonotype originates from a woman under 30 in good health. Sequenced material: PBMCs. This chain uses TRBV15 with TRBJ1-4; D remains ambiguous. The DNA of the CDR3 is TGTGCCACCAGCAGCACTAGGGTGGGAAATGAAAAACTGTTTTTT. Translated: CATSSTRVGNEKLFF.